The rows below give T cell receptor beta chains drawn from one sample of a study of breast tumors, draining lymph nodes, adjacent tissues. TCRdb re-called the multiplex PCR reads through MiXCR, storing one row per CDR3 protein. The data show about 230,000 distinct CDR3 sequences, 32% seen once. The source material was axillary lymph node tissue. These TCRs come from a female donor with breast cancer. Some clones in this sample may be carry-over from other donors' samples. The CDR3 runs from the conserved cysteine through the conserved F or W. Each record gives: clone size, D gene, V gene, J gene, CDR3 protein, CDR3 DNA. The D gene is left open where the match is weak. Some rows have no size entry. The others give once, few or many, or a class for an expanded clone.

abundance: .
d_gene: .
v_gene: TRBV7-3
j_gene: TRBJ2-7
CDR3aa: CASSFYICSASSPGQGIHEQYF
CDR3nt: .

abundance: many
d_gene: .
v_gene: TRBV25-1
j_gene: TRBJ2-1
CDR3aa: CASGNNEQFF
CDR3nt: TGTGCCAGCGGCAACAATGAGCAGTTCTTC

abundance: .
d_gene: TRBD2
v_gene: TRBV6-2/TRBV6-3
j_gene: TRBJ2-3
CDR3aa: CASTPAGGFTDTQYF
CDR3nt: TGTGCCAGCACCCCAGCGGGAGGGTTCACAGATACGCAGTATTTT

abundance: many
d_gene: .
v_gene: TRBV20-1
j_gene: TRBJ1-1
CDR3aa: CSAQRGLDTEAFF
CDR3nt: TGCAGTGCTCAGAGGGGTCTCGACACTGAAGCTTTCTTT

abundance: many
d_gene: .
v_gene: TRBV20-1
j_gene: TRBJ1-5
CDR3aa: CSADTPGAQHF
CDR3nt: TGCAGTGCGGACACCCCAGGGGCCCAGCATTTT

abundance: few
d_gene: .
v_gene: TRBV28
j_gene: TRBJ1-3
CDR3aa: CATQEPVVHGNTIYF
CDR3nt: TGTGCCACCCAGGAACCCGTGGTCCATGGAAACACCATATATTTT

abundance: many
d_gene: TRBD2
v_gene: TRBV29-1
j_gene: TRBJ2-1
CDR3aa: CSVDLGAGKGQFF
CDR3nt: TGCAGCGTTGATCTTGGAGCGGGAAAGGGACAGTTCTTC

abundance: many
d_gene: TRBD1
v_gene: TRBV11-3
j_gene: TRBJ2-1
CDR3aa: CASSLGTVLTNEQFF
CDR3nt: TGTGCCAGCAGCTTGGGGACAGTGCTGACCAATGAGCAGTTCTTC

abundance: .
d_gene: .
v_gene: TRBV4-2
j_gene: TRBJ2-5
CDR3aa: CASSQVLGQKETQYF
CDR3nt: TGTGCCAGCAGCCAAGTGTTAGGACAGAAAGAGACCCAGTACTTC

abundance: many
d_gene: TRBD1
v_gene: TRBV10-3
j_gene: TRBJ2-3
CDR3aa: CAIKRDSNTDTQYF
CDR3nt: TGTGCCATCAAACGGGACAGTAACACAGATACGCAGTATTTT

abundance: .
d_gene: TRBD1
v_gene: TRBV9
j_gene: TRBJ1-1
CDR3aa: CASSLAGRDRTAEAFF
CDR3nt: TGTGCCAGCAGCTTGGCGGGAAGGGACAGGACCGCCGAAGCTTTCTTT

abundance: .
d_gene: .
v_gene: TRBV11-3
j_gene: TRBJ2-3
CDR3aa: CASRSPRYDTQYF
CDR3nt: TGTGCCAGCAGGTCCCCAAGGTACGATACGCAGTATTTT

abundance: .
d_gene: TRBD2
v_gene: TRBV6-6
j_gene: TRBJ2-5
CDR3aa: CASSAGNSGGTQYF
CDR3nt: TGTGCCAGCAGCGCAGGGAACAGCGGGGGGACCCAGTACTTC

abundance: few
d_gene: TRBD2
v_gene: TRBV27
j_gene: TRBJ2-1
CDR3aa: CASSLAGGSTNEQFF
CDR3nt: TGTGCCAGCAGTTTAGCGGGCGGGAGTACAAATGAGCAGTTCTTC

abundance: many
d_gene: .
v_gene: TRBV2
j_gene: TRBJ2-7
CDR3aa: CASSVSQFVEQYF
CDR3nt: TGTGCCAGCAGTGTCTCCCAATTTGTTGAGCAGTACTTC

abundance: .
d_gene: TRBD2
v_gene: TRBV15
j_gene: TRBJ2-1
CDR3aa: CATSSNSGLASDEQFF
CDR3nt: TGTGCCACCAGCAGCAACTCGGGACTAGCCTCCGATGAGCAGTTCTTC

abundance: many
d_gene: TRBD1
v_gene: TRBV7-8
j_gene: TRBJ2-7
CDR3aa: CASSTGQGIYEQYF
CDR3nt: TGTGCCAGCAGCACGGGACAGGGTATCTACGAGCAGTACTTC

abundance: many
d_gene: .
v_gene: TRBV5-6
j_gene: TRBJ2-3
CDR3aa: CASSSTRGATQYF
CDR3nt: TGTGCCAGCAGCTCAACCCGGGGAGCTACGCAGTATTTT

abundance: many
d_gene: .
v_gene: TRBV20-1
j_gene: TRBJ2-3
CDR3aa: CSASSGTRGGTQYF
CDR3nt: TGCAGTGCTAGTTCAGGTACACGAGGGGGTACGCAGTATTTT

abundance: many
d_gene: .
v_gene: TRBV24-1
j_gene: TRBJ1-5
CDR3aa: CATSDPMKPQHF
CDR3nt: TGTGCCACCAGTGACCCGATGAAGCCCCAGCATTTT

abundance: many
d_gene: TRBD2
v_gene: TRBV12-5
j_gene: TRBJ2-3
CDR3aa: CASGLGAGGADTQYF
CDR3nt: TGTGCTAGTGGTTTGGGGGCGGGAGGCGCAGATACGCAGTATTTT

abundance: .
d_gene: TRBD2
v_gene: TRBV20-1
j_gene: TRBJ2-2
CDR3aa: CSALGSGRANTGELFF
CDR3nt: TGCAGTGCCCTTGGGAGCGGGAGGGCCAACACCGGGGAGCTGTTTTTT

abundance: .
d_gene: .
v_gene: TRBV7-2
j_gene: TRBJ2-3
CDR3aa: CAGSFKSTDTQYF
CDR3nt: TGTGCCGGCAGCTTTAAGTCCACAGATACGCAGTATTTT

abundance: .
d_gene: .
v_gene: TRBV14
j_gene: TRBJ2-1
CDR3aa: CASSHLGASYNEQFF
CDR3nt: TGTGCCAGCAGCCATCTAGGGGCCTCCTACAATGAGCAGTTCTTC

abundance: .
d_gene: .
v_gene: TRBV11-3
j_gene: TRBJ2-3
CDR3aa: CASSFLGGLNTQYF
CDR3nt: TGTGCCAGCAGCTTTTTAGGTGGGTTAAATACGCAGTATTTT

abundance: many
d_gene: .
v_gene: TRBV7-2
j_gene: TRBJ1-5
CDR3aa: CASSLSGPPQPQHF
CDR3nt: TGTGCCAGCAGCTTATCAGGGCCCCCTCAGCCCCAGCATTTT

abundance: many
d_gene: TRBD2
v_gene: TRBV9
j_gene: TRBJ2-2
CDR3aa: CASSRGLAGGPGELFF
CDR3nt: TGTGCCAGCAGCAGAGGACTAGCGGGAGGTCCCGGGGAGCTGTTTTTT

abundance: many
d_gene: .
v_gene: TRBV19
j_gene: TRBJ2-5
CDR3aa: CASSGHDRVQETQYF
CDR3nt: TGTGCCAGTAGTGGCCACGACAGAGTCCAAGAGACCCAGTACTTC

abundance: many
d_gene: .
v_gene: TRBV3-1
j_gene: TRBJ2-7
CDR3aa: CASSHRDEQYF
CDR3nt: TGTGCCAGCAGCCACAGGGACGAGCAGTACTTC

abundance: many
d_gene: TRBD1
v_gene: TRBV10-2
j_gene: TRBJ2-7
CDR3aa: CASSESRTGGYEQYF
CDR3nt: TGCGCCAGCAGTGAGTCCCGGACAGGGGGCTACGAGCAGTACTTC

abundance: .
d_gene: TRBD1
v_gene: TRBV20-1
j_gene: TRBJ1-6
CDR3aa: CSARRDRQGTRSPLHF
CDR3nt: TGCAGCGCTAGACGGGACAGACAGGGGACAAGGTCACCCCTCCACTTT

abundance: once
d_gene: .
v_gene: TRBV14
j_gene: TRBJ1-6
CDR3aa: CARAAMGSPLHF
CDR3nt: TGTGCTAGAGCGGCGATGGGTTCACCCCTCCACTTT

abundance: .
d_gene: .
v_gene: TRBV19
j_gene: TRBJ2-1
CDR3aa: CASSIVGERSYEQFF
CDR3nt: TGTGCCAGTAGTATAGTGGGGGAGAGAAGCTATGAGCAGTTCTTC

abundance: .
d_gene: .
v_gene: TRBV19
j_gene: TRBJ1-1
CDR3aa: CASKETVNTEAFF
CDR3nt: TGTGCCAGTAAGGAGACAGTAAACACTGAAGCTTTCTTT

abundance: once
d_gene: .
v_gene: TRBV2
j_gene: TRBJ2-7
CDR3aa: CARSSRAGVYEQYF
CDR3nt: TGTGCCCGCAGCTCCCGCGCCGGGGTGTACGAGCAGTACTTC

abundance: many
d_gene: .
v_gene: TRBV28
j_gene: TRBJ1-2
CDR3aa: CASSSRVNYGYTF
CDR3nt: TGTGCCAGCAGTTCCAGGGTTAACTATGGCTACACCTTC

abundance: .
d_gene: .
v_gene: TRBV28
j_gene: TRBJ2-1
CDR3aa: CASSSRFRRDGSYNEQFF
CDR3nt: TGTGCCAGCAGTTCACGCTTCCGACGGGATGGAAGCTACAATGAGCAGTTCTTC

abundance: .
d_gene: TRBD1
v_gene: TRBV11-2
j_gene: TRBJ1-2
CDR3aa: CASSLGGQGSYGYTF
CDR3nt: TGTGCCAGCAGCTTAGGGGGACAGGGTAGCTATGGCTACACCTTC

abundance: .
d_gene: TRBD2
v_gene: TRBV2
j_gene: TRBJ2-2
CDR3aa: CASSEATSGSGGGELFF
CDR3nt: TGTGCCAGCAGTGAAGCGACTAGCGGGAGCGGAGGCGGGGAGCTGTTTTTT

abundance: .
d_gene: TRBD1
v_gene: TRBV20-1
j_gene: TRBJ1-5
CDR3aa: CSARDRAPNQPQHF
CDR3nt: TGCAGTGCGCGGGACAGGGCGCCAAATCAGCCCCAGCATTTT

abundance: many
d_gene: .
v_gene: TRBV12-3/TRBV12-4
j_gene: TRBJ1-3
CDR3aa: CASSIQGNTIYF
CDR3nt: TGTGCCAGCAGCATACAGGGAAACACCATATATTTT

abundance: many
d_gene: .
v_gene: TRBV29-1
j_gene: TRBJ2-3
CDR3aa: CSVATSARDTQYF
CDR3nt: TGCAGCGTTGCTACTTCGGCGCGGGATACGCAGTATTTT

abundance: .
d_gene: .
v_gene: TRBV5-5
j_gene: TRBJ2-5
CDR3aa: CASSPGGWGRDQETQYF
CDR3nt: TGTGCCAGCAGCCCTGGCGGTTGGGGCCGTGACCAAGAGACCCAGTACTTC

abundance: .
d_gene: TRBD2
v_gene: TRBV15
j_gene: TRBJ2-5
CDR3aa: CATSKTSSGQETQYF
CDR3nt: TGTGCCACCAGCAAGACCTCTAGCGGACAAGAGACCCAGTACTTC

abundance: many
d_gene: TRBD2
v_gene: TRBV19
j_gene: TRBJ2-4
CDR3aa: CASSPGGTSGTKNIQYF
CDR3nt: TGTGCCAGTAGCCCTGGCGGGACTAGCGGGACCAAAAACATTCAGTACTTC

abundance: .
d_gene: TRBD2
v_gene: TRBV5-1
j_gene: TRBJ2-1
CDR3aa: CASSLTSGGSDEQFF
CDR3nt: TGCGCCAGCAGCCTAACTAGCGGCGGGAGCGATGAGCAGTTCTTC

abundance: .
d_gene: TRBD2
v_gene: TRBV29-1
j_gene: TRBJ2-5
CDR3aa: CSASSGRGRETQYF
CDR3nt: TGCAGCGCTTCTAGCGGGAGAGGCCGAGAGACCCAGTACTTC

abundance: many
d_gene: .
v_gene: TRBV9
j_gene: TRBJ1-5
CDR3aa: CASSAREGNQPQHF
CDR3nt: TGTGCCAGCAGCGCGAGGGAGGGAAATCAGCCCCAGCATTTT

abundance: once
d_gene: .
v_gene: TRBV29-1
j_gene: TRBJ1-5
CDR3aa: CSVEEGKETQHF
CDR3nt: TGCAGCGTTGAAGAGGGTAAAGAGACCCAGCATTTT

abundance: .
d_gene: .
v_gene: TRBV6-5
j_gene: TRBJ2-3
CDR3aa: CASSPAGGLSTDTQYF
CDR3nt: TGTGCCAGCAGTCCAGCGGGTGGACTTAGCACAGATACGCAGTATTTT

abundance: many
d_gene: TRBD1
v_gene: TRBV20-1
j_gene: TRBJ1-5
CDR3aa: CSASDRQGGNQPQHF
CDR3nt: TGCAGTGCTAGCGATAGACAGGGGGGGAATCAGCCCCAGCATTTT

abundance: many
d_gene: .
v_gene: TRBV25-1
j_gene: TRBJ1-5
CDR3aa: CASSGGQGINQPQHF
CDR3nt: TGTGCCAGCAGTGGAGGCCAGGGAATCAATCAGCCCCAGCATTTT

abundance: .
d_gene: .
v_gene: TRBV7-2
j_gene: TRBJ1-2
CDR3aa: CASSLMGTVRGYTF
CDR3nt: TGTGCCAGCAGCTTAATGGGGACGGTTCGAGGCTACACCTTC

abundance: many
d_gene: TRBD2
v_gene: TRBV12-3/TRBV12-4
j_gene: TRBJ2-7
CDR3aa: CASSLALGLAVYEQYF
CDR3nt: TGTGCCAGCAGTTTAGCGCTCGGACTAGCGGTTTACGAGCAGTACTTC

abundance: many
d_gene: TRBD2
v_gene: TRBV19
j_gene: TRBJ2-3
CDR3aa: CASSESGAGADTQYF
CDR3nt: TGTGCCAGTAGTGAAAGCGGAGCGGGGGCAGATACGCAGTATTTT